This passage covers 10 T cell receptor beta chains from one sample sequenced in a study of CD8 T cells in Susac syndrome. The RNA input was roughly 0.45 to 1 ug, and it was reverse transcribed with random hexamers. TCRdb processed the immunoSEQ multiplex PCR reads anew with MiXCR; each CDR3 protein has one entry. The sample holds some 150,000 distinct CDR3 sequences, approximately 93% seen once. The specimen sequenced was CD8+ T cells from PBMCs. Source of these receptors: a human donor with multiple sclerosis.

The chain is built from TRBV2 and TRBJ2-5, with a possible D match to TRBD1 (5 bases). Germline CDR1 is SNHLY and CDR2 is FYNNEI. CDR3 length: 15 residues. V lost 8 bases to trimming and J lost 1 base, with 17 bases between them. CDR3 in DNA: TGTGCCAGCTTCGACCCCAGGGCTCCCCAAGAGACCCAGTACTTC. Its translation is CASFDPRAPQETQYF.

This chain joins TRBV29-1 and TRBJ1-1, with D perhaps matching TRBD1 (5 bases). The CDR3 extends over 13 amino acids. Between the trimmed V and J ends, which lost 6 bases and 5 bases, there was a span of 16 bases. The germline CDR1 and CDR2 sequences are SQVTM and ANQGSEA. Here the CDR3 DNA reads TGCAGCGTACCGGGGCTCCGGAAGACTGAAGCTTTCTTT. Its protein product is CSVPGLRKTEAFF. Full variable domain (rest looked up from reference TRBV29-1 and TRBJ1-1): SAVISQKPSRDICQRGTSLTIQCQVDSQVTMMFWYRQQPGQSLTLIATANQGSEATYESGFVIDKFPISRPNLTFSTLTVSNMSPEDSSIYLCSVPGLRKTEAFFGQGTRLTVV.

J is TRBJ2-7 and V is TRBV5-6, with a weak D call TRBD2 (6 bases). The CDR3 spans 11 residues. CDR1 SGHDT and CDR2 YYEEEE come from the germline V gene. V dropped 4 bases and J dropped 11 bases, with 13 bases sitting between them. The chain's CDR3 is CASSLGTVEYF. The CDR3, as DNA: TGTGCCAGCAGCCTGGGGACTGTGGAGTACTTC.

This chain uses TRBV7-9 with TRBJ2-7; possible D gene TRBD1, 7 bases. V lost 5 bases, J lost 2 bases, and 13 bases lay in between. This CDR3 has 14 residues. The V gene's germline CDR1 is SEHNR and CDR2 FQNEAQ (reference sequence). This CDR3 is CASSPGGITYEQYF. The CDR3 DNA reads TGTGCCAGCAGCCCAGGGGGGATTACCTACGAGCAGTACTTC.

The chain uses TRBV12-3 or TRBV12-4 and TRBJ2-1, with D possibly being TRBD2 (5 bases). CDR3 length: 13 amino acids. V was cut by 3 bases and J by 4 bases, with 7 bases left in between. CDR3 residues: CASSFRTYNEQFF. In nucleotides, the CDR3 is TGTGCCAGCAGTTTCCGGACTTACAATGAGCAGTTCTTC.

V usage is TRBV2 and J usage is TRBJ1-2, with D tentatively TRBD1 (6 bases). In germline, CDR1 is SNHLY, CDR2 FYNNEI. Between the trimmed V and J ends, which lost 3 bases and 4 bases, there was a span of 9 bases. This CDR3 has 13 residues. The CDR3, as DNA: TGTGCCAGCAGTGATGACAGGACCTATGGCTACACCTTC. Its translation is CASSDDRTYGYTF.

V is TRBV30 and J is TRBJ2-7, with 10 positions matching TRBD1. Germline trimming cut 1 base from V and 3 bases from J; bases unmatched to any gene: 6. The germline V gene has CDR1 GTSNPN and CDR2 SVGIG (reference sequence). CDR3 length: 15 residues. This CDR3 reads CAWSEPGQGFYEQYF. The CDR3 DNA reads as TGTGCCTGGAGTGAACCGGGACAGGGGTTCTACGAGCAGTACTTC.

The gene calls are TRBV7-9 and TRBJ2-7; D ambiguous. The CDR3 is 13 residues long. CDR1 and CDR2 (germline): SEHNR, FQNEAQ (reference sequence). V was clipped by 5 bases and J by 3 bases, with 11 bases between them. CDR3 protein: CASSAVRHYEQYF. CDR3 nucleotides: TGTGCCAGCAGCGCCGTCAGACACTACGAGCAGTACTTC.

The rearrangement joins TRBV2 to TRBJ1-2, with unresolved D. V dropped 4 bases and J dropped 1 base, with 10 bases sitting between them. Germline V lookup: CDR1 SNHLY, CDR2 FYNNEI. CDR3 length: 14 residues. The chain's CDR3 is CASSVRPDNYGYTF. The CDR3 DNA reads TGTGCCAGCAGTGTGCGGCCAGATAACTATGGCTACACCTTC.

This clonotype was picked up one time. This chain connects TRBV5-1 to TRBJ2-7; D unclear. This CDR3 has 13 amino acids. CDR1 and CDR2 (germline): SGHRS, YFSETQ. V lost 3 bases to trimming and J lost 3 bases, with 10 bases between them. CDR3 nucleotide sequence: TGCGCCAGCAGCTCAGCCCGAGACTACGAGCAGTACTTC. Translation gives CASSSARDYEQYF.